What follows are 3 T cell receptor beta chains derived from one specimen sequenced in a study of post-analysis software for immune sequencing data. Findings and limits, study-wide: Comparison of patients with controls showed five or six TRBV segments more frequent in patients, TRBV5-6, TRBV5-1 and TRBV20-1 among them.

Tagging with unique molecular identifiers was a feature of the TCR beta cDNA libraries. TCRdb analysed the PCR reads with MiXCR anew, one entry per CDR3 protein. The repertoire includes a few hundred thousand distinct CDR3 sequences, 36% of them detected once, and around 4.8% sits in the top ten. No antigens are known for them. Sequenced input: blood. These receptor sequences come from a girl aged 10 to 17 with multiple sclerosis.

This clonotype was seen repeatedly, ten times or more. V usage is TRBV7-8 and J usage is TRBJ2-7; 8 positions agree with TRBD1. Germline V gene sequence: CDR1 SGHVS, CDR2 FQNEAQ. The CDR3 contains 16 residues. Trimming removed 4 bases from V and 0 bases from J; junction bases left unmatched: 8. Here the CDR3 reads CASSSEGDRYSYEQYF. CDR3 coding DNA: TGTGCCAGCAGCTCCGAGGGGGACAGGTACTCCTACGAGCAGTACTTC.

The chain couples TRBV12-3 or TRBV12-4 to TRBJ1-2; possible D gene TRBD1, 6 bases. The CDR3 has 14 residues. V lost 5 bases to trimming and J lost 3 bases, with 13 bases between them. CDR3 in amino acids: CASSPHRAYYGYTF. CDR3 nucleotide sequence: TGTGCCAGCAGTCCGCACAGGGCCTACTATGGCTACACCTTC.

This clonotype has a count of ten or more. This chain joins TRBV2 and TRBJ2-5; TRBD2 agrees at 12 bases. The CDR3 loop spans 14 amino acids. In germline, CDR1 is SNHLY, CDR2 FYNNEI. Germline trimming cut 4 bases from V and 6 bases from J; bases unmatched to any gene: 3. The CDR3 nucleotides read TGTGCCAGCAGTGGAACTAGCGGGGGGAAGACCCAGTACTTC. Translation: CASSGTSGGKTQYF.